These 29 T cell receptor beta chains originate from one sample sequenced in a study of regulatory and conventional T cells in RAG deficiency. The sorted regulatory T cells were CD4+, CD25-high and CD127-low, with genomic DNA sequenced. TCRdb's table, derived via immunoSEQ multiplex PCR, lists solely in-frame clones and lacks some. The sample yields roughly 29,000 clones, about 93% seen once. Separately, the same data were catalogued under a study of regulatory T cells. As that report states: Primers: 52 TRBV forward and 13 TRBJ reverse.

The source material was Tregs sorted from blood. The receptors derive from a human donor in good health.

J is TRBJ1-1 and V is TRBV7-8, with D maybe TRBD1 (5 bases). The germline V gene encodes CDR1 SGHVS and CDR2 FQNEAQ. The CDR3 is 15 amino acids. The ends were cut back, 4 bases at V and 4 bases at J, with 16 bases in the middle. CDR3 DNA: TGTGCCAGCAGCTCAGCAGATGGGGGTGGCACTGAAGCTTTCTTT. It specifies CASSSADGGGTEAFF.

This clone was counted only a few times. V gene TRBV19 combines with J gene TRBJ2-7; D is undetermined. This CDR3 is built from 15 residues. The V end lost 1 base, the J end lost 0 bases, and 10 bases lay between the germline ends. Germline lookup yields CDR1 LNHDA and CDR2 SQIVND (reference sequence). The CDR3 sequence: CASSIAEGGSYEQYF. CDR3 sequence (DNA): TGTGCCAGTAGTATAGCAGAAGGTGGCTCCTACGAGCAGTACTTC.

This chain connects TRBV19 to TRBJ1-5; D unclear. The germline CDR1 and CDR2 sequences are LNHDA and SQIVND (reference sequence). V lost 7 bases and J 9 bases, leaving 10 bases between the germline ends. This CDR3 has 11 amino acids. CDR3 DNA sequence: TGTGCCAGTACCTCTTTCGGGCCCCAGCATTTT. It yields the protein CASTSFGPQHF. The variable domain in full, with the rest retrieved from reference TRBV19 and TRBJ1-5, is DGGITQSPKYLFRKEGQNVTLSCEQNLNHDAMYWYRQDPGQGLRLIYYSQIVNDFQKGDIAEGYSVSREKKESFPLTVTSAQKNPTAFYLCASTSFGPQHFGDGTRLSIL.

The sample holds one count of this clone. In DNA form, the CDR3 reads TGTGCCAGCAGCTTGGGGGGGAGGAACACTGAAGCTTTCTTT. The encoded protein is CASSLGGRNTEAFF. The V call is TRBV5-4, the J call TRBJ1-1, with D perhaps matching TRBD1 (5 bases). V was trimmed by 0 bases and J by 1 base, leaving 7 bases between them. CDR1 is SGHNT and CDR2 is YYREEE in the germline V gene (reference sequence). This CDR3 comprises 14 residues.

The V gene is TRBV6-5, the J gene TRBJ1-3; maybe TRBD1 (5 bases). Germline V gives CDR1 MNHEY, CDR2 SVGAGI. The V end lost 6 bases, the J end lost 0 bases, and 9 bases lay between the germline ends. This CDR3 has 14 amino acids. The CDR3 here is CASSRTFSGNTIYF. CDR3 DNA: TGTGCCAGCAGCCGGACATTCTCTGGAAACACCATATATTTT.

J is TRBJ1-1 and V is TRBV6-5; a weak D match, TRBD1 (6 bases). Germline assignment: CDR1 MNHEY and CDR2 SVGAGI. The CDR3 has 14 amino acids. Trimming removed 4 bases at V and 0 bases at J, with 9 bases between. DNA for the CDR3: TGTGCCAGCAGTTTGACAGGTCTGAACACTGAAGCTTTCTTT. Translation gives CASSLTGLNTEAFF.

V is TRBV19 and J is TRBJ2-3; TRBD1 agrees at 8 bases. The CDR3 spans 16 residues. Germline V gives CDR1 LNHDA, CDR2 SQIVND (reference sequence). V shed 3 bases, J shed 7 bases, and the junction held 12 bases outside the gene matches. The CDR3 here is CASSMMTGADANTQYF. The CDR3, as DNA: TGTGCCAGTAGTATGATGACAGGGGCCGACGCTAATACGCAGTATTTT. The full variable domain, rest sourced from reference TRBV19 and TRBJ2-3, is DGGITQSPKYLFRKEGQNVTLSCEQNLNHDAMYWYRQDPGQGLRLIYYSQIVNDFQKGDIAEGYSVSREKKESFPLTVTSAQKNPTAFYLCASSMMTGADANTQYFGPGTRLTVL.

V gene TRBV20-1 combines with J gene TRBJ1-2; no definite D call. V lost 3 bases to trimming and J lost 7 bases, with 9 bases between them. Per the germline V gene, CDR1 is DFQATT and CDR2 is SNEGSKA (reference sequence). This CDR3 has 11 amino acids. Written as DNA, the CDR3 is TGCAGTGCTAGGGCAGGTGCTGGCTACACCTTC. Its protein product is CSARAGAGYTF.

This clone was found once. The gene calls are TRBV9 and TRBJ2-1; TRBD2 matches 10 bases. The CDR3 sequence is 17 residues long. The germline V gene encodes CDR1 SGDLS and CDR2 YYNGEE. J lost 2 bases, V lost 2 bases, and 7 bases had no gene match. The CDR3 loop is CASSVPERGGTYNEQFF. In nucleotides, the CDR3 is TGTGCCAGCAGCGTTCCGGAGCGGGGGGGGACCTACAATGAGCAGTTCTTC.

The chain carries TRBV6-1 and TRBJ2-5; 14 nucleotides agree with TRBD2. V lost 3 bases and J lost 5; bases outside the gene matches: 8. This CDR3 comprises 17 residues. Germline V gives CDR1 MNHNS, CDR2 SASEGT. The CDR3 nucleotides are TGTGCCAGCAGTGAGCTTCGACTAGCGGGGGGGCTGGAGACCCAGTACTTC. Its translation: CASSELRLAGGLETQYF.

The chain carries TRBV19 and TRBJ1-2; 7 positions match TRBD1. The CDR3 consists of 13 residues. The V gene's germline CDR1 is LNHDA and CDR2 SQIVND (reference sequence). V trimming: 7 bases; J trimming: 8 bases; junction bases outside the gene matches: 10. The CDR3 DNA is TGTGCCAGTAAAAACCGGGACAGAGAGGGCTACACCTTC. Translated, it gives CASKNRDREGYTF.

This chain joins TRBV12-5 and TRBJ1-5; a weak D match, TRBD1 (5 bases). Germline assignment: CDR1 LGHNT and CDR2 FRNRAP. V was shortened by 0 bases and J by 2 bases, with 11 bases between the two germline ends. The CDR3 is made up of 16 amino acids. The CDR3 is CASGLVGGQRNQPQHF. The CDR3 nucleotides read TGTGCTAGTGGTTTGGTTGGGGGTCAACGCAATCAGCCCCAGCATTTT. Full variable domain (rest looked up from reference TRBV12-5 and TRBJ1-5): DARVTQTPRHKVTEMGQEVTMRCQPILGHNTVFWYRQTMMQGLELLAYFRNRAPLDDSGMPKDRFSAEMPDATLATLKIQPSEPRDSAVYFCASGLVGGQRNQPQHFGDGTRLSIL.

The chain uses TRBV6-5 and TRBJ2-1, with TRBD2 matching over 7 bases. Germline values: CDR1 MNHEY, CDR2 SVGAGI. The CDR3 is 14 amino acids. The trim removed 6 bases at V and 2 bases at J, leaving 4 bases unmatched. The CDR3 DNA reads TGTGCCAGCAGACGCGGGGGTACCTACAATGAGCAGTTCTTC. Translated: CASRRGGTYNEQFF.

V and J are TRBV7-2 and TRBJ2-3, with 7 positions matching TRBD1. J was trimmed by 0 bases and V by 5 bases; bases with no gene match: 5. The CDR3 consists of 15 residues. Germline V gene lookup returns CDR1 SGHTA and CDR2 FQGNSA. In DNA form, the CDR3 reads TGTGCCAGCAGCGCCAGGGGGAGAAGCACAGATACGCAGTATTTT. Its translation: CASSARGRSTDTQYF.

This clone was found once. The V gene is TRBV11-2, the J gene TRBJ2-7; no clear D. CDR3 length equals 13 residues. Germline V gene lookup returns CDR1 SGHAT and CDR2 FQNNGV. V lost 5 bases, J lost 1 base, and 9 bases lay in between. CDR3 residues: CASSPRVSYEQYF. CDR3 DNA sequence: TGTGCCAGCAGCCCTAGGGTATCCTACGAGCAGTACTTC.

V usage is TRBV7-8 and J usage is TRBJ1-2; TRBD1 aligns across 7 bases. The CDR3 covers 15 residues. CDR1 SGHVS and CDR2 FQNEAQ come from the germline V gene. The ends lost 5 bases at V and 5 bases at J; junction bases unmatched: 11. The CDR3 sequence is CASSPTRGRWYGYTF. The CDR3 DNA reads as TGTGCCAGCAGCCCGACGAGGGGGCGCTGGTATGGCTACACCTTC.

This clone was observed once. The chain is built from TRBV5-6 and TRBJ2-1, with 13 positions matching TRBD2. After removal of 3 bases from V and 6 bases from J, the junction contained 6 bases not matched to a gene. Germline CDR1 is SGHDT and CDR2 is YYEEEE. The CDR3 length is 16 residues. The CDR3 protein is CASSWGLAGLGNEQFF. CDR3 bases: TGTGCCAGCAGCTGGGGACTAGCGGGGCTCGGCAATGAGCAGTTCTTC.

The chain couples TRBV19 to TRBJ2-1; unclear D gene. Trimming shortened V by 5 bases and J by 0 bases, and 14 bases separated the two germline ends. Germline assignment: CDR1 LNHDA and CDR2 SQIVND (reference sequence). The CDR3 runs to 16 residues. CDR3 loop: CASSSLSRHSYNEQFF. The CDR3 DNA is TGTGCCAGTAGTTCACTATCCAGGCACTCCTACAATGAGCAGTTCTTC.

This clone is a singleton in its sample. The rearrangement links TRBV5-4 to TRBJ1-1; D unresolved. Germline assignment: CDR1 SGHNT and CDR2 YYREEE (reference sequence). The V and J ends lost 6 bases and 2 bases respectively, with 14 bases between them. The CDR3 is 14 residues long. The CDR3 DNA sequence: TGTGCCAGCACCAGAGGGTCGGATAACACTGAAGCTTTCTTT. It encodes CASTRGSDNTEAFF.

The chain couples TRBV5-1 to TRBJ1-4; D is ambiguous. V lost 4 bases and J lost 0, with 13 bases in between. This CDR3 is built from 16 residues. The germline V gene encodes CDR1 SGHRS and CDR2 YFSETQ. CDR3 residues: CASSDGQAATNEKLFF. DNA of the CDR3: TGCGCCAGCAGCGACGGGCAGGCGGCAACTAATGAAAAACTGTTTTTT.

This clone has just one count. The rearrangement uses TRBV5-3 and TRBJ2-7; 8 positions match TRBD1. TRBV5-3 is classed as an ORF, of uncertain function. The CDR3 extends over 17 amino acids. The ends lost 0 bases at V and 4 bases at J; junction bases unmatched: 12. CDR3 amino acids: CARSLEGRGPKKYEQYF. The CDR3 nucleotides read TGTGCCAGAAGCTTGGAGGGCAGGGGGCCAAAAAAGTACGAGCAGTACTTC.

The V gene is TRBV6-1, the J gene TRBJ2-1; D possibly corresponds to TRBD2 (5 bases). V gave up 7 bases and J gave up 2 bases, with 6 bases separating them. The germline V gene encodes CDR1 MNHNS and CDR2 SASEGT. The CDR3 spans 12 residues. The CDR3 spells CASTGTYNEQFF. CDR3 nucleotide sequence: TGTGCCAGCACGGGGACCTACAATGAGCAGTTCTTC.

V gene TRBV4-1 combines with J gene TRBJ2-3, with D unclear. This CDR3 spans 15 amino acids. Trimming removed 3 bases at V and 4 bases at J, with 14 bases between. Germline V gene lookup returns CDR1 MGHRA and CDR2 YSYEKL. The CDR3 coding sequence is TGCGCCAGCAGCCAGCAGCAGGCAGCTCCAGATACGCAGTATTTT. It encodes CASSQQQAAPDTQYF.

This clone has a single count. This chain links TRBV6-6 with TRBJ2-7, with TRBD1 matching 7 bases. V lost 3 bases to trimming and J lost 1 base; unmatched junction nucleotides: 3. The CDR3 sequence is 14 residues long. Germline CDR1 is MNHNY and CDR2 is SVGAGI (reference sequence). CDR3 bases: TGTGCCAGCAGTTATCCCAGGGGGTCCTACGAGCAGTACTTC. Its protein is CASSYPRGSYEQYF.

The J gene is TRBJ2-7, the V gene TRBV19; possible D gene TRBD1, 6 bases. CDR1 and CDR2 from the germline V gene are LNHDA and SQIVND (reference sequence). This CDR3 has 13 residues. The V end was cut by 3 bases, the J end by 2 bases, with 8 bases between. The CDR3 DNA reads as TGTGCCAGTAGTATCCACAGGGCCTACGAGCAGTACTTC. It encodes CASSIHRAYEQYF.

The chain has TRBV30 and TRBJ1-5; 7 bases align to TRBD1. Losses at the gene ends were 4 bases for V and 6 bases for J; bases not matched to a gene: 3. The V gene's germline CDR1 is GTSNPN and CDR2 SVGIG (reference sequence). This CDR3 has 12 amino acids. CDR3 sequence (DNA): TGTGCCTGGACCTCAGGGGGTCAGCCCCAGCATTTT. This codes for CAWTSGGQPQHF.

In this sample, this clone turned up once. V usage is TRBV18 and J usage is TRBJ2-4; possible D gene TRBD2, 6 bases. The CDR3 totals 18 residues. Germline CDR1 is KGHSH and CDR2 is LQKENI. V shed 5 bases and J shed 1 base, with 21 bases lying between them. The CDR3 loop reads CASSALQGSAGAKNIQYF. The CDR3 bases are TGTGCCAGCTCAGCGCTACAAGGGTCCGCGGGGGCCAAAAACATTCAGTACTTC.

The J gene is TRBJ2-3, the V gene TRBV19; 9 nucleotides match TRBD1. V lost 10 bases to trimming and J lost 2 bases; unmatched junction nucleotides: 4. Per the germline V gene, CDR1 is LNHDA and CDR2 is SQIVND (reference sequence). The CDR3 runs 13 residues. CDR3 region: CATRDRVTDTQYF. In DNA, the CDR3 is TGTGCCACTCGGGACAGGGTCACAGATACGCAGTATTTT.

V and J are TRBV9 and TRBJ2-3; the D call may be TRBD1 or TRBD2 (6 bases each). Germline V CDR1 and CDR2: SGDLS, YYNGEE. The V and J ends lost 4 bases and 5 bases respectively, with 17 bases between them. The CDR3 runs to 15 residues. The CDR3 spells CASSPTWGARDTQYF. The CDR3 DNA sequence: TGTGCCAGCAGCCCCACTTGGGGGGCACGAGATACGCAGTATTTT.